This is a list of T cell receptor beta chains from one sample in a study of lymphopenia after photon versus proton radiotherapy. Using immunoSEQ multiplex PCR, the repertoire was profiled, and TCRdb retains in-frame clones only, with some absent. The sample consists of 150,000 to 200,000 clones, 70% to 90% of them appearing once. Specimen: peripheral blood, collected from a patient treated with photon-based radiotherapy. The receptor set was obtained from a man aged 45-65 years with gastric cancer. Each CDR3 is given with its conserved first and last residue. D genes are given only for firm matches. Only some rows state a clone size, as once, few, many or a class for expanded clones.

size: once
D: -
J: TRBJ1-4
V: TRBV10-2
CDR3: CASGPRGEKLFF
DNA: TGCGCCAGCGGACCTAGGGGTGAAAAACTGTTTTTT

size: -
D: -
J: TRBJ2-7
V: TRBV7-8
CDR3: CASSLVTGFEQYF
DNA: TGTGCCAGCAGCTTAGTTACAGGGTTCGAGCAGTACTTC

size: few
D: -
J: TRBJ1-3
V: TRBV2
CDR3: CASSPQGISGNTIYF
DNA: TGTGCCAGCAGCCCCCAGGGGATCTCTGGAAACACCATATATTTT

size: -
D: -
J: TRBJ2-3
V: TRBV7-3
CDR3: CASSLRAPGTDTQYF
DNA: TGTGCCAGCAGCTTAAGGGCCCCAGGGACAGATACGCAGTATTTT

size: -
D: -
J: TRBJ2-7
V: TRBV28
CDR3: CASSLGRAYEQYF
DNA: TGTGCCAGCAGTTTGGGCAGGGCCTACGAGCAGTACTTC

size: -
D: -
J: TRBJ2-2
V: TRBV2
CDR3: CASRVQAGELFF
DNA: TGTGCCAGCCGAGTTCAGGCCGGGGAGCTGTTTTTT

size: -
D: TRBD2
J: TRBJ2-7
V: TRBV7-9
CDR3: CASSPPGGNEQYF
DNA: TGTGCCAGCAGCCCGCCGGGGGGTAACGAGCAGTACTTC

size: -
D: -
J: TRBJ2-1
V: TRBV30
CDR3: CAWSVGPTEQFF
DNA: TGTGCCTGGAGTGTTGGTCCTACAGAGCAGTTCTTC

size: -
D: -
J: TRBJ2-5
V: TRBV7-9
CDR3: CAISYRDPSRWETQYF
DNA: TGTGCCATCTCTTACCGGGACCCCTCGCGGTGGGAGACCCAGTACTTC

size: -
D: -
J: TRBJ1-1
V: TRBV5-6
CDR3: CASSFQRNTEAFF
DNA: TGTGCCAGCAGCTTTCAGAGGAACACTGAAGCTTTCTTT

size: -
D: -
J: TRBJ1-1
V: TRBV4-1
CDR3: CASSLNQGEGTEAFF
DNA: TGCGCCAGCAGCCTGAACCAGGGCGAGGGCACTGAAGCTTTCTTT

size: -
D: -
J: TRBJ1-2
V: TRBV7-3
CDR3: CASSPTPAGYGYTF
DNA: TGTGCCAGCAGTCCTACCCCGGCCGGCTATGGCTACACCTTC

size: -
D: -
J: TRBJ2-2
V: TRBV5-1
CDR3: CASSLWMSTGELFF
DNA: TGCGCCAGCAGCTTGTGGATGAGCACCGGGGAGCTGTTTTTT

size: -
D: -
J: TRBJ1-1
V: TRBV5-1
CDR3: CASRLGSANTEAFF
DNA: TGCGCCAGCAGGTTGGGATCAGCGAACACTGAAGCTTTCTTT

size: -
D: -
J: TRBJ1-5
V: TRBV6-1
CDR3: CASSERWVGYSNQPQHF
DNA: TGTGCCAGCAGTGAAAGGTGGGTCGGCTATAGCAATCAGCCCCAGCATTTT

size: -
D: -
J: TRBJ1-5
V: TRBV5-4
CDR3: CASSLRGSNQPQHF
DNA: TGTGCCAGCAGCTTGCGAGGTAGCAATCAGCCCCAGCATTTT

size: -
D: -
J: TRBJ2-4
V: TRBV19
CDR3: CASSSPGGQNIQYF
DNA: TGTGCCAGTAGTAGCCCCGGGGGGCAGAACATTCAGTACTTC

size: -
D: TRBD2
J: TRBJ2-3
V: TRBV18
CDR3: CASSPPSGRALSTDTQYF
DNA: TGTGCCAGCTCACCACCCAGCGGGAGGGCCCTCAGCACAGATACGCAGTATTTT

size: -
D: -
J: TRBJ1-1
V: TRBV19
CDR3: CASIRTDRGYLNTEAFF
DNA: TGTGCCAGTATCCGGACGGACCGGGGTTATCTAAACACTGAAGCTTTCTTT

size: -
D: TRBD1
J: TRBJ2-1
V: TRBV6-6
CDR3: CASSIPGQGRQFF
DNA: TGTGCCAGCAGTATCCCGGGACAGGGACGGCAGTTCTTC

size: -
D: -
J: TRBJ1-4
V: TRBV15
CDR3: CATSSYVGNEKLFF
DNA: TGTGCCACCAGCAGTTATGTTGGTAATGAAAAACTGTTTTTT

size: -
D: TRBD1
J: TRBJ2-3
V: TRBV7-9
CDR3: CASSRDRETDTQYF
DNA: TGTGCCAGCAGCCGGGACAGGGAAACAGATACGCAGTATTTT

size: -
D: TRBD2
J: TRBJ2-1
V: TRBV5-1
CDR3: CASSSRTSLNEQFF
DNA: TGCGCCAGCAGCTCAAGGACTAGTCTCAATGAGCAGTTCTTC

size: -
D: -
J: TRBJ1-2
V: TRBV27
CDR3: CASSLSAGAGSYGYTF
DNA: TGTGCCAGCAGTTTATCAGCAGGGGCGGGTAGCTATGGCTACACCTTC

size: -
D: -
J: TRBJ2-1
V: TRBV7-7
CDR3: CASSVNREDVQFF
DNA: TGTGCCAGCAGCGTAAACAGGGAAGACGTGCAGTTCTTC

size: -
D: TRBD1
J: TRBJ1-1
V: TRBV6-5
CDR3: CASSPDRGMNTEAFF
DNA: TGTGCCAGCAGTCCGGACAGGGGAATGAACACTGAAGCTTTCTTT

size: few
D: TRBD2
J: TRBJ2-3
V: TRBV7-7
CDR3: CASSLTSGITDTQYF
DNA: TGTGCCAGCAGCCTGACTAGCGGAATCACAGATACGCAGTATTTT

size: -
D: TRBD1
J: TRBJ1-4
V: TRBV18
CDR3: CASSPLRQGDEKLFF
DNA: TGTGCCAGCTCACCATTGAGACAGGGGGACGAAAAACTGTTTTTT

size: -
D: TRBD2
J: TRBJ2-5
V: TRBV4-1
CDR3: CASSQPSGTKETQYF
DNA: TGCGCCAGCAGCCAACCTAGCGGGACAAAAGAGACCCAGTACTTC

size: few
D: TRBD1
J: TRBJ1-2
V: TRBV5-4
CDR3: CASSYGQVLVGYTF
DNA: TGTGCCAGCAGTTATGGACAGGTCCTTGTGGGCTACACCTTC

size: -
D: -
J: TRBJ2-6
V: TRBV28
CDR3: CASSFVGTGANVLTF
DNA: TGTGCCAGCAGTTTTGTGGGTACTGGGGCCAACGTCCTGACTTTC

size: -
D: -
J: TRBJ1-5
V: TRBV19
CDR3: CASSIVQRSNQPQHF
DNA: TGTGCCAGTAGTATAGTACAGAGGAGCAATCAGCCCCAGCATTTT

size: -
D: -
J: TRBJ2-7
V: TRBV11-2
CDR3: CASSPLSAGGEQYF
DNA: TGTGCCAGCAGCCCTCTGTCGGCGGGCGGGGAGCAGTACTTC

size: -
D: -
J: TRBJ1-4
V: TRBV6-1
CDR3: CASTRQANEKLFF
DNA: TGTGCCAGCACCCGACAAGCTAATGAAAAACTGTTTTTT

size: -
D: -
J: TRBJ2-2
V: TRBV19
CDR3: CASSRLQGQGELFF
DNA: TGTGCCAGTAGTAGGCTGCAGGGTCAGGGGGAGCTGTTTTTT

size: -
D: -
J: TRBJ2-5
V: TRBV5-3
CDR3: CARSLEQGGETQYF
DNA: TGTGCCAGAAGCTTGGAGCAGGGGGGAGAGACCCAGTACTTC

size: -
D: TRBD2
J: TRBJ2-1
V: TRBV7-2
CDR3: CASSPSLVLAGVSEQFF
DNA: TGTGCCAGCAGCCCCTCCTTAGTTCTAGCGGGAGTGAGTGAGCAGTTCTTC

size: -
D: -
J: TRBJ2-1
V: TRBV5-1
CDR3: CASSLGAPRGPGNEQFF
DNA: TGCGCCAGCAGCTTGGGGGCCCCGCGGGGTCCCGGGAATGAGCAGTTCTTC

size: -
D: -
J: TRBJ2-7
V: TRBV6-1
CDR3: CASSEWVGSYEQYF
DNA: TGTGCCAGCAGTGAATGGGTGGGGTCCTACGAGCAGTACTTC

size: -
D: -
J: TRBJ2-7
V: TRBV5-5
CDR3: CASSPDQYPGTYEQYF
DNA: TGTGCCAGCAGCCCGGACCAGTATCCGGGGACCTACGAGCAGTACTTC

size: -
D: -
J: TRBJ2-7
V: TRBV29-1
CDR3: CSVHREDNEQYF
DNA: TGCAGCGTCCACAGGGAAGACAATGAGCAGTACTTC

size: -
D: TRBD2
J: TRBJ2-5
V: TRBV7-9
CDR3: CASSPGLAGGGETQYF
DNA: TGTGCCAGCAGCCCCGGACTAGCGGGAGGTGGAGAGACCCAGTACTTC

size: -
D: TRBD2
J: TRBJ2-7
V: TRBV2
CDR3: CASSLIAGEYEQYF
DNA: TGTGCCAGCAGTCTGATAGCGGGAGAGTACGAGCAGTACTTC

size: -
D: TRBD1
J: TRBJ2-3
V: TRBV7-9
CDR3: CASSRGTGGATDTQYF
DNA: TGTGCCAGCAGCCGAGGGACAGGGGGCGCCACAGATACGCAGTATTTT

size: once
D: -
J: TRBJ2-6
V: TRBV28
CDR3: CASSAWAGGSGANVLTF
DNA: TGTGCCAGCAGTGCCTGGGCGGGCGGCTCTGGGGCCAACGTCCTGACTTTC

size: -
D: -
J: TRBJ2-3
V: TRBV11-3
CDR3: CASSSPSDTQYF
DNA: TGTGCCAGCAGCTCCCCGTCAGATACGCAGTATTTT

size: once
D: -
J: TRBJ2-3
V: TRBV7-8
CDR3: CASSLRGGGGQSTDTQYF
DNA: TGTGCCAGCAGCTTACGGGGTGGAGGGGGCCAGTCCACAGATACGCAGTATTTT

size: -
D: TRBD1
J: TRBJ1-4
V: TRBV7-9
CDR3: CASSFTGTGGAGQKLFF
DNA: TGTGCCAGCAGCTTCACCGGAACAGGGGGCGCGGGTCAAAAACTGTTTTTT

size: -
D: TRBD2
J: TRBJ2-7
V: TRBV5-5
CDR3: CASSLAAQGAGVYEQYF
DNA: TGTGCCAGCAGCTTGGCAGCCCAAGGGGCGGGAGTCTACGAGCAGTACTTC

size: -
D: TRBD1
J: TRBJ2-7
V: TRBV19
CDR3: CASSIPPSTGGCYEQYF
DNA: TGTGCCAGTAGTATCCCCCCCTCGACAGGGGGCTGCTACGAGCAGTACTTC